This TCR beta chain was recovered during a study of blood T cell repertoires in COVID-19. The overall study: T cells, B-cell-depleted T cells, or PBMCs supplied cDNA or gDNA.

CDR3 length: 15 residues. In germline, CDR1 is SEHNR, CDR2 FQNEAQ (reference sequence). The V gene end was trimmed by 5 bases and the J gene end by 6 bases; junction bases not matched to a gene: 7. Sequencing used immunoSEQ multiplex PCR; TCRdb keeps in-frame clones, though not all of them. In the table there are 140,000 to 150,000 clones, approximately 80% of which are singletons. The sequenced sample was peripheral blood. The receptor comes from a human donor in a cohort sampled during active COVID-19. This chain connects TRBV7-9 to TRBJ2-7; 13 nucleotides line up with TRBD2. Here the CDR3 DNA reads TGTGCCAGCAGCCTCCATGGACTAGCGGGGGTCGAGCAGTACTTC. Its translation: CASSLHGLAGVEQYF.